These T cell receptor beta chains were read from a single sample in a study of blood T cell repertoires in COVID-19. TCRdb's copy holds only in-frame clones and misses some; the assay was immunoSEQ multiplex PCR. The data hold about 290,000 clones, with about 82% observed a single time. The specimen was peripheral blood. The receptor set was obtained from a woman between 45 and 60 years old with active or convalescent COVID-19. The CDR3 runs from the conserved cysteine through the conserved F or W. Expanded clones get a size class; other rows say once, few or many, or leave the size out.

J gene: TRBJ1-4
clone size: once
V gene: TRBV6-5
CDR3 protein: CASSRVAHNEKLFF

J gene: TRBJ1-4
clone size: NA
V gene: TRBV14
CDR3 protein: CASSPRLGNEKLFF

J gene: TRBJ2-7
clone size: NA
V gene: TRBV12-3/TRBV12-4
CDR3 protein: CASSLVSTYEQYF

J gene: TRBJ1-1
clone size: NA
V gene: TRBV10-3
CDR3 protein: CAISESVGVKNTEAFF

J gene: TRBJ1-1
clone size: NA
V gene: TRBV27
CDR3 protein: CASSFNPQGAGAFF

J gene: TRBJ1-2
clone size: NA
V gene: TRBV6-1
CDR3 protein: CASSEQGSYGYTF

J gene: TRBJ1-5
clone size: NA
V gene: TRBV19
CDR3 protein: CASSIYGASFQPQHF

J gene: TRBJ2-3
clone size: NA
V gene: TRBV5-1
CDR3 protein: CASSLGSGRSSDTQYF

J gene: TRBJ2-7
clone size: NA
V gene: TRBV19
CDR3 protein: CASQPRRGHSYEQYF

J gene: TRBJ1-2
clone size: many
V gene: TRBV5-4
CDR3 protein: CASSLLEYGYTF

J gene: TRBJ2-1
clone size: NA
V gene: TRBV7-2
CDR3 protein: CASRIDFYNEQFF

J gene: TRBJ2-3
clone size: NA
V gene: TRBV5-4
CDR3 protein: CASSRRLAGGRDTQYF

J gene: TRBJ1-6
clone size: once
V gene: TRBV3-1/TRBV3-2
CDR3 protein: CASSQSGTARNSPLHF

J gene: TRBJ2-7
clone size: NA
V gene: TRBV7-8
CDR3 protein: CASSLGQLPYELEYF

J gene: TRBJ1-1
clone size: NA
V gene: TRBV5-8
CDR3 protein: CASSWWTGLGNTEAFF

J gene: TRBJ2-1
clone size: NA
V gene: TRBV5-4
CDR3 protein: CASTGALAGGPGSYNEQFF

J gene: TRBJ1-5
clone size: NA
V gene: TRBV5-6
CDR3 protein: CASSSDRGSNQPQHF

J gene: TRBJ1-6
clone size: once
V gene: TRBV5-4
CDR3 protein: CASSLDTGTGGSPLHF

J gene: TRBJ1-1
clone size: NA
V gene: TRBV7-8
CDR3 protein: CASSSQGVRAFF

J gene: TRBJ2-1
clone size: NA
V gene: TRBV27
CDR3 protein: CASKMTMSGRMNEQFF

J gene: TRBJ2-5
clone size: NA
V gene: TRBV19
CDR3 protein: CASSISQRSQETQYF

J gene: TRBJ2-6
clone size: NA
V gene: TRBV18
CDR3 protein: CASSPLGGRAGANVLTF